The clone carrying this T cell receptor beta chain was detected once. The data were taken from a study of T cell changes during pregnancy in multiple sclerosis. Between the trimmed V and J ends, which lost 7 bases and 1 base, there was a span of 10 bases. The CDR3 totals 12 residues. Per the germline V gene, CDR1 is SQVTM and CDR2 is ANQGSEA. The data were produced by immunoSEQ multiplex PCR, yet TCRdb's version contains in-frame clones alone and is incomplete. There are about 36,000 clones in the sample; 88% occur only once, and around 0.62% lies in the top ten. The sample in question was CD4+ T cells from peripheral blood mononuclear cells, obtained in the first trimester of pregnancy. The source of this sequence is a female donor with multiple sclerosis, enrolled in a pregnancy study. The V and J genes are TRBV29-1 and TRBJ1-1, with a possible D match to TRBD1 (5 bases). The CDR3 DNA reads as TGCAGCGCGGGGGTCCAGAACACTGAAGCTTTCTTT. Translation gives CSAGVQNTEAFF.